A selection of T cell receptor beta chains follows, all from one sample in a study of CD4 T cells in relation to SARS-CoV-2 and coronaviruses. Assay used: immunoSEQ multiplex PCR; TCRdb lists only in-frame clones, some missing. The table records 35,000 to 40,000 clones, more than 75% of them present only once. Sequenced: memory CD4+ T cells from PBMCs. All receptors come from an adult with COVID-19. The CDR3 runs from the conserved cysteine through the conserved F or W.

j_call v_call cdr3_aa
TRBJ2-3 TRBV5-1 CASSLRGTYTDTQYF
TRBJ2-3 TRBV5-5 CASSLGRPTGDTQYF
TRBJ2-1 TRBV11-2 CASSFTWGGPTVNEQFF
TRBJ2-1 TRBV3-1/TRBV3-2 CASSQGQLVGKQFF
TRBJ1-1 TRBV4-1 CASSQEGAGFLNTEAFF
TRBJ2-3 TRBV7-2 CASSRRSGGRTDTQYF
TRBJ2-7 TRBV5-8 CASSLKASPEQYF
TRBJ1-1 TRBV30 CAWGGDRGLEAFF
TRBJ2-7 TRBV27 CASSHLDRGLSYEQYF
TRBJ1-5 TRBV5-4 CASSKDPSGNQPQHF
TRBJ1-1 TRBV25-1 CASSESPLSVEAFF
TRBJ2-7 TRBV9 CASSVAPRDEQYF
TRBJ2-7 TRBV2 CASSARSYEQYF
TRBJ2-3 TRBV18 CASSPDGNTDTQYF
TRBJ1-3 TRBV7-2 CASSQDRARSGNTIYF
TRBJ2-3 TRBV10-3 CATGLSSDTQYF
TRBJ2-5 TRBV2 CASKGLAGVVWETQYF
TRBJ2-3 TRBV9 CASSVVSGSTDTQYF
TRBJ2-2 TRBV5-4 CASRINTNTGELFF
TRBJ2-7 TRBV5-1 CASSTGQGAVFYEQYF
TRBJ1-2 TRBV2 CASTGDGSWANYGYTF
TRBJ1-2 TRBV6-2/TRBV6-3 CASSKTGTGFGYTF
TRBJ1-2 TRBV29-1 CSDQTGNYGYTF
TRBJ1-3 TRBV2 CASRAGGLRNTIYF
TRBJ2-3 TRBV9 CASSVSAGYTDTQYF
TRBJ1-2 TRBV10-3 CAISEQENYGYTF
TRBJ1-5 TRBV6-5 CASSRGPDSNQPQHF
TRBJ1-5 TRBV18 CASSPGTGSGQPQHF
TRBJ2-7 TRBV5-1 CASSSGGGSYEQYF
TRBJ1-6 TRBV5-6 CASSFVDRVNSPLHF
TRBJ2-4 TRBV19 CASSPREGGNIQCF
TRBJ1-1 TRBV11-2 CASSLDGMGQGTPNTEAFF
TRBJ2-2 TRBV19 CASFPGQGVSGELFF
TRBJ1-1 TRBV6-2/TRBV6-3 CASSRTGPNTEAFF
TRBJ1-3 TRBV7-8 CASSLAILSGNTIYF
TRBJ1-3 TRBV11-3 CASSPRQGATGNTIYF
TRBJ2-2 TRBV21-1 CASPPGKVANTGELFF
TRBJ2-7 TRBV9 CASSVRQGSYEQYF
TRBJ2-4 TRBV3-1/TRBV3-2 CASSPRTEKNIQYF
TRBJ2-7 TRBV6-5 CASSLEGHPTYEQYF
TRBJ1-2 TRBV25-1 CASSEPGYGYTF
TRBJ2-1 TRBV5-1 CASSLARGSYNEQFF
TRBJ1-2 TRBV7-9 CASSLEIGGSVGYTF
TRBJ1-3 TRBV30 CAWSATGTGYRLLGNTIYF
TRBJ1-3 TRBV7-8 CASSFSRGLTGNTIYF
TRBJ2-3 TRBV3-1/TRBV3-2 CASSHDGLAGADTQYF
TRBJ2-2 TRBV6-5 CASRRTSGARWELFF
TRBJ2-2 TRBV5-1 CASRVTSLNTGELFF
TRBJ1-3 TRBV7-9 CASSLTDTIYF
TRBJ1-5 TRBV15 CATSRDRGSNQPQHF
TRBJ2-5 TRBV7-6 CASGQGQETQYF
TRBJ1-2 TRBV12-2 CASRPRSGTHVYGYTF
TRBJ1-2 TRBV11-3 CASSSKDRARGYTF